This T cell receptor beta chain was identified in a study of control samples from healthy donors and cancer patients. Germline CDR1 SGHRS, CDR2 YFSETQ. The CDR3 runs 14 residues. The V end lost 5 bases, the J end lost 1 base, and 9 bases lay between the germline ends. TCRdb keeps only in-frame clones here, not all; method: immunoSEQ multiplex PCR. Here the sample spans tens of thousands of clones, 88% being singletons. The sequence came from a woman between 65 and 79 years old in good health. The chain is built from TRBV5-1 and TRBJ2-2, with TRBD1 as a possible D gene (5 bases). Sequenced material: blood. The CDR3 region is CASRKDRNTGELFF. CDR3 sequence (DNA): TGCGCCAGCAGAAAAGACAGGAACACCGGGGAGCTGTTTTTT.